A single T cell receptor (beta chain) is shown here with its context. This entry comes from a study of early T cells in non-severe SARS-CoV-2 infection. MiXCR, applied by TCRdb to the 5' RACE reads, yields one record per CDR3 protein. Altogether about 56,000 distinct CDR3 sequences are present, more than 12% being singletons, with the ten largest covering over 4%. The CDR3 is made up of 13 amino acids. V was cut by 6 bases and J by 3 bases, with 12 bases left in between. CDR1 is ENHRY and CDR2 is SYGVKD in the germline V gene. This sequence was found in an adult who was a healthcare worker with PCR-confirmed SARS-CoV-2 infection or an uninfected control (not recorded which). Sequenced here: whole blood, sampled at baseline. This chain connects TRBV10-3 to TRBJ2-7; TRBD1 is a possible D gene (6 bases). DNA for the CDR3: TGTGCCATCAGATCGACAGGAAACTACGAGCAGTACTTC. It translates to CAIRSTGNYEQYF.